This T cell receptor beta chain was obtained from a study of cytomegalovirus exposure and HLA in healthy donors. The V and J ends lost 0 bases and 0 bases, in that order; junction bases with no gene match: 3. Germline CDR1 and CDR2: SGHRS and YFSETQ. The CDR3 loop spans 17 amino acids. A note on this clone: The antigen is undetermined.

PCR used 60 Vbeta primers and 13 Jbeta primers. Data came from immunoSEQ multiplex PCR; TCRdb stores just in-frame clones and leaves some out. Of about 160,000 clones detected, around 86% appear once; the ten largest clones hold more than 1.5%. Study conclusions and caveats: Rarity held for most TCR sequences, but there were some public TCRs that occurred in many donors.

The gene calls are TRBV5-1 and TRBJ2-1, with TRBD2 identical over 10 bases. This TCR derives from a human donor in good health. Sequencing was carried out using PBMCs. The CDR3 loop is CASSLAGLADSYNEQFF. In nucleotides, the CDR3 is TGCGCCAGCAGCTTGGCAGGACTAGCGGACTCCTACAATGAGCAGTTCTTC.